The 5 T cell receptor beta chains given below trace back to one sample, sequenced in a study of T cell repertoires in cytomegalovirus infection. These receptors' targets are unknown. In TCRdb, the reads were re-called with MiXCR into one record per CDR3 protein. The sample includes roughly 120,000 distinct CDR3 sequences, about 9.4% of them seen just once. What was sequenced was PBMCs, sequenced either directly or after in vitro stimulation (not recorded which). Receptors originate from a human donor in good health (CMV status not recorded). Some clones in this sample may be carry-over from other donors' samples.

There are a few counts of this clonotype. The CDR3 loop reads CASSYLLAGATGELFF. CDR3 DNA sequence: TGTGCCAGCAGTTACCTACTAGCGGGAGCAACCGGGGAGCTGTTTTTT. V gene TRBV6-1 combines with J gene TRBJ2-2; 11 nucleotides agree with TRBD2. This CDR3 has 16 residues. CDR1 and CDR2 (germline): MNHNS, SASEGT. V gave up 5 bases and J gave up 5 bases; unmatched junction bases: 7.

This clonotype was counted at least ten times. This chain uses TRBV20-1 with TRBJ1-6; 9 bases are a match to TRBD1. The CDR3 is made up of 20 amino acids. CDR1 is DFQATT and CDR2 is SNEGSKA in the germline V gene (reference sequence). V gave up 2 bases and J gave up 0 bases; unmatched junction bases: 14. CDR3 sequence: CSARPRPGQGDSSYNSPLHF. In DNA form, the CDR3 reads TGCAGTGCTAGACCTAGACCGGGACAGGGCGATAGCTCCTATAATTCACCCCTCCACTTT.

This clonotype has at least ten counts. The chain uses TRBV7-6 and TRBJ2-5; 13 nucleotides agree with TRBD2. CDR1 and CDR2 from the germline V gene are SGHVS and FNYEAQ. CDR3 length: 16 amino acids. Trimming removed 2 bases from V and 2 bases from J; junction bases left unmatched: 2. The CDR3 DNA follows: TGTGCCAGCAGCTTATGGACTAGCGGGGGTCAAGAGACCCAGTACTTC. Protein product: CASSLWTSGGQETQYF. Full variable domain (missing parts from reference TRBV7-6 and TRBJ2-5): GAGVSQSPRYKVTKRGQDVALRCDPISGHVSLYWYRQALGQGPEFLTYFNYEAQQDKSGLPNDRFSAERPEGSISTLTIQRTEQRDSAMYRCASSLWTSGGQETQYFGPGTRLLVL.

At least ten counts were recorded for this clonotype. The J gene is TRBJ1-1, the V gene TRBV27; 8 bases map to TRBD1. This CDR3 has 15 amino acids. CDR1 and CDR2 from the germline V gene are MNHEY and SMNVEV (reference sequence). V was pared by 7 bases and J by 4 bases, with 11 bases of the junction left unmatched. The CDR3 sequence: CASTRQGAKSTEAFF. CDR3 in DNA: TGTGCCAGCACCCGGCAGGGGGCGAAAAGCACTGAAGCTTTCTTT.

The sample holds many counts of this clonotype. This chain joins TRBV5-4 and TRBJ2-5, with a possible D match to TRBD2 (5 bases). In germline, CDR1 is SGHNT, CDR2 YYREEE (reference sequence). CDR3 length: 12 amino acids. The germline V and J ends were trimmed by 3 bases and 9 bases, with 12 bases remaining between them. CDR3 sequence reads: CASSSPEGPQYF. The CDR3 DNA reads TGTGCCAGCAGCTCCCCCGAGGGTCCCCAGTACTTC.